These 26 T cell receptor beta chains were sequenced from one sample in a study of blood T cell dynamics during melanoma immunotherapy. The time point: week 3, after first cycle of checkpoint inhibitor. The table came from immunoSEQ multiplex PCR; TCRdb's copy has only in-frame clones and leaves some out. The data show approximately 16,000 clones, with approximately 90% seen just once and 0.7% to 0.95% held by the top ten. Sample: blood, taken from a patient treated with checkpoint blockade. These receptors were taken from a human donor with melanoma.

The chain links TRBV2 to TRBJ2-6, with 9 bases fitting TRBD1. J was trimmed by 0 bases and V by 6 bases; bases with no gene match: 6. The CDR3 has 17 residues. Germline V gives CDR1 SNHLY, CDR2 FYNNEI. CDR3 protein: CASRGDRVFSGANVLTF. In nucleotides, the CDR3 is TGTGCCAGCAGGGGGGACAGGGTCTTCTCTGGGGCCAACGTCCTGACTTTC.

This clone was recorded only once. The chain employs TRBV7-9 and TRBJ2-2; D is undetermined. Germline assignment: CDR1 SEHNR and CDR2 FQNEAQ (reference sequence). This CDR3 is built from 13 residues. Trimming cost V 1 base and J 6 bases, with 6 bases left between them. CDR3 DNA: TGTGCCAGCAGCTTAGTTGGTTCCGGGGAGCTGTTTTTT. Its protein is CASSLVGSGELFF.

The CDR3 coding sequence is TGTGCCAGCACCATCGGGGGGACCCAGTACTTC. It specifies CASTIGGTQYF. The chain combines TRBV6-4 with TRBJ2-5, with D perhaps matching TRBD2 (6 bases). The CDR3 extends over 11 amino acids. V lost 7 bases and J 7 bases, leaving 10 bases between the germline ends. CDR1 MRHNA and CDR2 SNTAGT come from the germline V gene.

The J gene is TRBJ2-1, the V gene TRBV2; 7 bases are a match to TRBD2. Germline CDR1 SNHLY, CDR2 FYNNEI. The V segment lost 6 bases and the J segment 7 bases; nucleotides outside the gene matches: 9. CDR3 length: 14 residues. The CDR3: CASSRDYGGNEQFF. For the CDR3, the DNA is TGTGCCAGCAGCAGGGACTATGGGGGGAATGAGCAGTTCTTC.

This chain's CDR3 is CASSGSPSQLGNTIYF. The CDR3, as DNA: TGTGCCAGCAGCGGGTCCCCTTCCCAGCTCGGAAACACCATATATTTT. V is TRBV9 and J is TRBJ1-3; D unclear. CDR1 SGDLS and CDR2 YYNGEE come from the germline V gene. CDR3 size: 16 residues. Trimming left V 3 bases short and J 4 bases short, with 17 bases between.

The V and J genes are TRBV28 and TRBJ2-2, with D unresolved. V was trimmed by 3 bases and J by 7 bases, leaving 18 bases between them. The CDR3 runs 16 residues. Germline V lookup: CDR1 MDHEN, CDR2 SYDVKM. The CDR3 nucleotides are TGTGCCAGCAGTTTCGCTGGCTACCAACGTGGCGGGGAGCTGTTTTTT. It translates to CASSFAGYQRGGELFF. Full variable domain (remainder filled in from reference TRBV28 and TRBJ2-2): DVKVTQSSRYLVKRTGEKVFLECVQDMDHENMFWYRQDPGLGLRLIYFSYDVKMKEKGDIPEGYSVSREKKERFSLILESASTNQTSMYLCASSFAGYQRGGELFFGEGSRLTVL.

V is TRBV4-2 and J is TRBJ2-5; D might be TRBD1 or TRBD2, each matching 5 bases. From germline, CDR1 is LGHNA and CDR2 YNFKEQ. Deletions cut 0 bases from V and 2 bases from J, with 7 bases between. The CDR3 has 14 residues. This CDR3 is CASSQEGEQETQYF. The CDR3, as DNA: TGTGCCAGCAGCCAAGAGGGGGAACAAGAGACCCAGTACTTC.

The CDR3 reads CASSVGTGSETQYF. The CDR3 coding sequence is TGTGCCAGCAGTGTGGGGACAGGGAGCGAGACCCAGTACTTC. The V gene is TRBV2, the J gene TRBJ2-5, with 9 bases matching TRBD1. Unmatched junction bases numbered 5, after V lost 4 bases and J lost 5 bases. The CDR3 is made up of 14 amino acids. The V gene's germline CDR1 is SNHLY and CDR2 FYNNEI. Complete variable domain (other parts from reference TRBV2 and TRBJ2-5): EPEVTQTPSHQVTQMGQEVILRCVPISNHLYFYWYRQILGQKVEFLVSFYNNEISEKSEIFDDQFSVERPDGSNFTLKIRSTKLEDSAMYFCASSVGTGSETQYFGPGTRLLVL.

This clone occurred once. The V call is TRBV19, the J call TRBJ2-1, with D possibly TRBD2 on 6 matching bases. V was trimmed by 6 bases and J by 1 base, leaving 19 bases between them. This CDR3 is 17 amino acids long. Germline V CDR1 and CDR2: LNHDA, SQIVND (reference sequence). The CDR3 DNA is TGTGCCAGTAGGTCGGGGACGGGACTTTTGTCCTACAATGAGCAGTTCTTC. It codes for CASRSGTGLLSYNEQFF.

This clone was seen only once. The chain employs TRBV5-6 and TRBJ2-7; 8 bases align to TRBD1. Trimming cost V 5 bases and J 0 bases; bases outside gene matches: 4. The CDR3 spans 14 residues. CDR1 and CDR2 (germline): SGHDT, YYEEEE. CDR3 nucleotide sequence: TGTGCCAGCAGGCGGACAGGGAGCTCCTACGAGCAGTACTTC. This sequence encodes CASRRTGSSYEQYF.

This chain uses TRBV10-3 with TRBJ2-1; D not certain. Looked up from germline, CDR1 is ENHRY and CDR2 is SYGVKD. The CDR3 is made up of 16 amino acids. The V and J ends lost 0 bases and 8 bases respectively, with 17 bases between them. Written as DNA, the CDR3 is TGTGCCATCAGTGAGTCGGTGACACCTAACACCCATGAGCAGTTCTTC. Amino acid sequence: CAISESVTPNTHEQFF.

This rearrangement joins TRBV19 to TRBJ1-2; D is possibly TRBD1 (5 bases). Germline V gene data show CDR1 as LNHDA and CDR2 as SQIVND (reference sequence). The CDR3 contains 18 residues. V lost 5 bases and J lost 4, with 26 bases in between. The CDR3 DNA sequence: TGTGCCAGTAGTGACCCTCCGGGCCGAGATCCAAGGGGCTATGGCTACACCTTC. Its protein product is CASSDPPGRDPRGYGYTF.

The chain recombines TRBV11-3 with TRBJ2-1; D may be TRBD2 (5 bases). Germline V gene lookup returns CDR1 SGHNT and CDR2 YENEEA. V shed 0 bases and J shed 6 bases, with 18 bases lying between them. This CDR3 has 17 residues. The CDR3 protein is CASSLDPGWPIPNEQFF. Here the CDR3 DNA reads TGTGCCAGCAGCTTAGATCCGGGATGGCCCATCCCCAATGAGCAGTTCTTC.

The chain links TRBV4-2 to TRBJ2-1; the D gene is possibly TRBD1 (7 bases). Germline assignment: CDR1 LGHNA and CDR2 YNFKEQ. The CDR3 consists of 14 residues. V was clipped by 3 bases and J by 6 bases, with 12 bases between them. The CDR3 protein is CASSQEGASNEQFF. The CDR3 bases are TGTGCCAGCAGCCAGGAGGGGGCGAGCAATGAGCAGTTCTTC.

This chain connects TRBV19 to TRBJ1-2, with D unresolved. Trimming took 2 bases from V and 8 from J, leaving 12 bases between them. This CDR3 contains 13 residues. Per germline, CDR1 LNHDA and CDR2 SQIVND (reference sequence). Here the CDR3 reads CASSIQQSRGYTF. For the CDR3, the DNA is TGTGCCAGTAGTATACAACAGTCAAGGGGCTACACCTTC.

V and J are TRBV9 and TRBJ2-3; no reliable D call. Between the trimmed V and J ends, which lost 4 bases and 0 bases, there was a span of 6 bases. This CDR3 has 13 residues. The germline V gene has CDR1 SGDLS and CDR2 YYNGEE. CDR3 bases: TGTGCCAGCAGCCCCCCGAGCACAGATACGCAGTATTTT. It translates to CASSPPSTDTQYF.

J is TRBJ2-3 and V is TRBV9; D possibly corresponds to TRBD1 (5 bases). Germline lookup yields CDR1 SGDLS and CDR2 YYNGEE. This CDR3 contains 15 residues. Deletions cut 5 bases from V and 6 bases from J, with 19 bases between. The CDR3 loop is CASSYGQGLMDTQYF. The CDR3 region has the DNA TGTGCCAGCAGTTATGGGCAGGGTTTGATGGATACGCAGTATTTT. Full variable domain (remainder filled in from reference TRBV9 and TRBJ2-3): DSGVTQTPKHLITATGQRVTLRCSPRSGDLSVYWYQQSLDQGLQFLIQYYNGEERAKGNILERFSAQQFPDLHSELNLSSLELGDSALYFCASSYGQGLMDTQYFGPGTRLTVL.

The V and J genes are TRBV18 and TRBJ2-3; 11 positions agree with TRBD1. J was trimmed by 0 bases and V by 5 bases; bases with no gene match: 1. The CDR3 sequence is 15 residues long. CDR1 and CDR2 (germline): KGHSH, LQKENI. Here the CDR3 reads CASSGTGGSTDTQYF. The DNA for the CDR3 is TGTGCCAGCTCAGGGACAGGGGGAAGCACAGATACGCAGTATTTT.

This clone has a single count. The rearrangement links TRBV5-1 to TRBJ2-3; D might be TRBD2 (6 bases). Germline CDR1 reads SGHRS; CDR2 reads YFSETQ. The CDR3 extends over 17 amino acids. V lost 1 base, J lost 1 base, and 16 bases lay in between. CDR3: CASSLTSQKGGTDTQYF. The CDR3 DNA is TGCGCCAGCAGCTTGACTAGCCAAAAAGGCGGCACAGATACGCAGTATTTT.

In this sample, this clone turned up once. The J gene is TRBJ1-4, the V gene TRBV5-4; D might be TRBD1 (6 bases). Germline V gene sequence: CDR1 SGHNT, CDR2 YYREEE (reference sequence). The germline V and J ends were trimmed by 4 bases and 14 bases, with 15 bases remaining between them. The CDR3 extends over 12 amino acids. In DNA form, the CDR3 reads TGTGCCAGCAGCGCCCCGGGGGGCGTTCTGTTTTTT. Translation gives CASSAPGGVLFF.

The chain has TRBV4-1 and TRBJ2-5; D remains ambiguous. Deletions cut 0 bases from V and 7 bases from J, with 6 bases between. In germline, CDR1 is MGHRA, CDR2 YSYEKL. The CDR3 has 12 residues. The CDR3 loop is CASSQDPGTQYF. The DNA of the CDR3 is TGCGCCAGCAGCCAAGATCCAGGGACCCAGTACTTC.

The J gene is TRBJ2-3, the V gene TRBV25-1; 11 positions match TRBD2. Per germline, CDR1 MGHDK and CDR2 SYGVNS. This CDR3 comprises 17 residues. The junction had 10 bases not matched to a gene; V was cut back by 6 bases and J by 2 bases. For the CDR3, the DNA is TGTGCCAGCAGAGGGATAGCGGGGGGGCCCCCCACAGATACGCAGTATTTT. Protein: CASRGIAGGPPTDTQYF.

The rearrangement links TRBV5-1 to TRBJ2-7, with TRBD1 matching over 11 bases. The CDR3 contains 17 residues. V shed 0 bases, J shed 4 bases, and the junction held 9 bases outside the gene matches. Germline V CDR1 and CDR2: SGHRS, YFSETQ. In DNA, the CDR3 is TGCGCCAGCAGCTTGGCCTCCGGAGGGACAGGGGGGTACGAGCAGTACTTC. This sequence encodes CASSLASGGTGGYEQYF.

The chain recombines TRBV7-2 with TRBJ2-1, with 15 nucleotides matching TRBD2. Germline values: CDR1 SGHTA, CDR2 FQGNSA. The junction had 6 bases not matched to a gene; V was cut back by 2 bases and J by 4 bases. The CDR3 length is 18 residues. CDR3 in amino acids: CASSLSRTSGRVYNEQFF. CDR3 DNA sequence: TGTGCCAGCAGCTTATCGCGGACTAGCGGGAGGGTTTACAATGAGCAGTTCTTC.

CDR3 coding DNA: TGTGCCTGGAGTGTTGGCTCTGGAAACACCATATATTTT. This translates into CAWSVGSGNTIYF. V usage is TRBV30 and J usage is TRBJ1-3, with D unclear. Deletions cut 0 bases from V and 0 bases from J, with 3 bases between. Germline V gives CDR1 GTSNPN, CDR2 SVGIG (reference sequence). This CDR3 spans 13 amino acids.

The chain joins TRBV27 to TRBJ2-6; D is unclear. CDR1 is MNHEY and CDR2 is SMNVEV in the germline V gene (reference sequence). V lost 3 bases, J lost 0 bases, and 3 bases lay in between. This CDR3 contains 14 residues. CDR3 nucleotides: TGTGCCAGCAGTTTCTACTCTGGGGCCAACGTCCTGACTTTC. This codes for CASSFYSGANVLTF.